Presented here are 5 T cell receptor beta chains from one specimen sequenced in a study of cytotoxic CD8 clonotypes in ibrutinib-treated CLL. The protocol was immunoSEQ multiplex PCR, while the TCRdb copy is restricted to in-frame clones and leaves out a portion. The sample has nearly 85,000 clones; about 85% are singletons. The sequencing used PBMCs, collected after 12 months of ibrutinib treatment. These receptors came from a human donor with chronic lymphocytic leukemia.

This sequence joins TRBV2 and TRBJ2-2, with D perhaps TRBD2 (6 bases). From germline, CDR1 is SNHLY and CDR2 FYNNEI. Trimming removed 4 bases from V and 8 bases from J, with 11 bases in between. The CDR3 sequence is 13 residues long. CDR3 sequence reads: CASSGSRGGELFF. CDR3 sequence (DNA): TGTGCCAGCAGTGGGTCGCGGGGAGGGGAGCTGTTTTTT.

The V call is TRBV5-6, the J call TRBJ1-2; 8 nucleotides line up with TRBD1. V gave up 3 bases and J gave up 5 bases; unmatched junction bases: 9. The CDR3 runs 15 residues. CDR1 SGHDT and CDR2 YYEEEE come from the germline V gene. CDR3 amino acids: CASSSRQGAGYGYTF. CDR3 in DNA: TGTGCCAGCAGCTCGCGTCAGGGGGCTGGGTATGGCTACACCTTC.

The chain recombines TRBV11-2 with TRBJ2-7, with TRBD1 as a possible D gene (5 bases). The CDR3 runs 15 residues. Trimming shortened V by 1 base and J by 5 bases, and 15 bases separated the two germline ends. CDR1 is SGHAT, CDR2 FQNNGV, per germline. DNA of the CDR3: TGTGCCAGCAGCTTAGGGGTCTCAGGGCAGGACGAGCAGTACTTC. Protein product: CASSLGVSGQDEQYF.

The chain joins TRBV10-3 to TRBJ1-1, with 11 bases identical to TRBD1. The CDR3 sequence is 13 residues long. The germline V gene has CDR1 ENHRY and CDR2 SYGVKD. The J segment lost 5 bases and the V segment lost 6 bases, leaving 2 bases of the junction unmatched. The chain's CDR3 is CAISRDRGTEAFF. CDR3 nucleotide sequence: TGTGCCATCAGCCGGGACAGGGGGACTGAAGCTTTCTTT.

The gene calls are TRBV5-6 and TRBJ2-6, with D unclear. CDR1 SGHDT and CDR2 YYEEEE come from the germline V gene. The CDR3 is made up of 18 amino acids. V was pared by 0 bases and J by 0 bases, with 13 bases between. For the CDR3, the DNA is TGTGCCAGCAGCTTGGACAGTCGCTGGTTCTCTGGGGCCAACGTCCTGACTTTC. Its protein product is CASSLDSRWFSGANVLTF.